This T cell receptor beta chain appears in the sequencing data of a study of beta chain features in type 1 diabetes. Study-level information: Age, gender and cell yields were alike across patients and healthy donors. Study-wide results and limits: Whether HLA type affects TCRB rearrangement stayed undetermined in the present work. TCRB CDR3s were moderately but significantly shorter in Type 1 diabetes patients in all four CD4+ subsets.

By way of CD45RO/CCR7/CD25/CD127/CD95/CD27, the CD4+ regulatory, stem cell-like memory, central memory and naive cells were sorted. Deletions cut 10 bases from V and 8 bases from J, with 17 bases between. From germline, CDR1 is MDHEN and CDR2 SYDVKM. The CDR3 length is 12 residues. With respect to this clone: The antigen remains unidentified.

The isolated RNA, all of it, was reverse transcribed, so expressed TCRB transcripts were what got sequenced. Some clones are missing from TCRdb's copy, which holds only in-frame ones; the method was immunoSEQ multiplex PCR. The repertoire has 200,000 to 250,000 clones, roughly a tenth of them found once; the top ten carry about 1.2%. J is TRBJ1-1 and V is TRBV28, with TRBD1 as a possible D gene (5 bases). The sample comprised central memory CD4+ T cells from blood. The clonotype originates from a man between 18 and 35 years old in good health. CDR3 nucleotide sequence: TGTGCCATCAAGCCGCAGGGCTTAGAAGCTTTCTTT. Its translation: CAIKPQGLEAFF.